Listed below are T cell receptor beta chains from one sample, sequenced in a study of TIL therapy for anti-PD-1-resistant metastatic lung cancer. Produced via immunoSEQ multiplex PCR; TCRdb's table is partial and in-frame only. The sample includes about 32,000 clones, about 70% of them seen just once. The sequencing used blood, collected at baseline. The receptors were sampled from a woman aged 30-79 years with non-small cell lung cancer. The CDR3 runs from the conserved cysteine through the conserved F or W. The order of the fields is clone size, J gene, V gene, D gene, CDR3 protein, CDR3 DNA. D genes are given only for firm matches. Size values are once, few and many counts, or a class for expanded clones, and some rows have none.

clone size: .
J gene: TRBJ2-7
V gene: TRBV6-5
D gene: .
CDR3 protein: CASTARPTYEQYF
CDR3 DNA: TGTGCCAGCACGGCTAGGCCCACCTACGAGCAGTACTTC

clone size: .
J gene: TRBJ2-7
V gene: TRBV2
D gene: .
CDR3 protein: CASSEGPYEQYF
CDR3 DNA: TGTGCCAGCAGCGAAGGGCCCTACGAGCAGTACTTC

clone size: .
J gene: TRBJ1-5
V gene: TRBV2
D gene: TRBD1
CDR3 protein: CASSVQGVSSNQPQHF
CDR3 DNA: TGTGCCAGCAGTGTACAGGGGGTTTCGAGCAATCAGCCCCAGCATTTT

clone size: .
J gene: TRBJ2-6
V gene: TRBV30
D gene: .
CDR3 protein: CAWGMAGANVLTF
CDR3 DNA: TGTGCCTGGGGGATGGCGGGGGCCAACGTCCTGACTTTC

clone size: .
J gene: TRBJ2-2
V gene: TRBV29-1
D gene: .
CDR3 protein: CSVTGTKHRGAVF
CDR3 DNA: TGCAGCGTCACCGGGACAAAACACCGGGGAGCTGTTTTT

clone size: .
J gene: TRBJ2-3
V gene: TRBV11-2
D gene: TRBD2
CDR3 protein: CASSTLGEGRDTQYF
CDR3 DNA: TGTGCCAGCAGTACTCTGGGGGAGGGCCGAGATACGCAGTATTTT

clone size: .
J gene: TRBJ2-2
V gene: TRBV11-3
D gene: TRBD1
CDR3 protein: CASGGQGATGELFF
CDR3 DNA: TGTGCCAGCGGGGGACAGGGGGCTACCGGGGAGCTGTTTTTT

clone size: .
J gene: TRBJ1-2
V gene: TRBV27
D gene: .
CDR3 protein: CASSLSVQPDYGYTF
CDR3 DNA: TGTGCCAGCAGTTTATCGGTTCAACCCGACTATGGCTACACCTTC

clone size: .
J gene: TRBJ2-1
V gene: TRBV14
D gene: .
CDR3 protein: CASSLLSGKGAEQFF
CDR3 DNA: TGTGCCAGCAGCCTACTTAGCGGTAAAGGGGCTGAGCAGTTCTTC

clone size: .
J gene: TRBJ2-5
V gene: TRBV10-1
D gene: .
CDR3 protein: CASSELRRDGTQYF
CDR3 DNA: TGCGCCAGCAGTGAGCTGAGACGGGATGGGACCCAGTACTTC

clone size: .
J gene: TRBJ2-7
V gene: TRBV6-1
D gene: TRBD1
CDR3 protein: CASSRQGTYEQYF
CDR3 DNA: TGTGCCAGCAGCAGACAGGGGACCTACGAGCAGTACTTC

clone size: .
J gene: TRBJ1-2
V gene: TRBV25-1
D gene: .
CDR3 protein: CASSTSSGGHSYGYTF
CDR3 DNA: TGTGCCAGCAGTACCTCCTCTGGGGGACACAGCTATGGCTACACCTTC

clone size: .
J gene: TRBJ2-7
V gene: TRBV5-8
D gene: TRBD2
CDR3 protein: CASIRVAGEFGRQYF
CDR3 DNA: TGTGCCAGCATTCGAGTAGCGGGAGAATTCGGGCGGCAGTACTTC

clone size: .
J gene: TRBJ2-7
V gene: TRBV5-1
D gene: .
CDR3 protein: CASSLDRSDYEQYF
CDR3 DNA: TGCGCCAGCAGCTTGGACAGGTCCGACTACGAGCAGTACTTC

clone size: .
J gene: TRBJ2-3
V gene: TRBV30
D gene: TRBD1
CDR3 protein: CAWSIRGITDTQYF
CDR3 DNA: TGTGCCTGGAGTATCAGGGGGATCACAGATACGCAGTATTTT

clone size: .
J gene: TRBJ2-1
V gene: TRBV2
D gene: TRBD2
CDR3 protein: CASSGPGLADYNEQFF
CDR3 DNA: TGTGCCAGCAGTGGTCCCGGACTAGCGGATTACAATGAGCAGTTCTTC

clone size: .
J gene: TRBJ2-7
V gene: TRBV5-4
D gene: .
CDR3 protein: CASSLGAVDYEQYF
CDR3 DNA: TGTGCCAGCAGCTTGGGAGCTGTGGACTACGAGCAGTACTTC

clone size: .
J gene: TRBJ2-1
V gene: TRBV10-2
D gene: .
CDR3 protein: CASSENPSQMFF
CDR3 DNA: TGCGCCAGCAGTGAAAACCCATCTCAGATGTTCTTC

clone size: .
J gene: TRBJ2-1
V gene: TRBV6-5
D gene: .
CDR3 protein: CASKGTDGRRGEQFF
CDR3 DNA: TGTGCCAGCAAAGGCACGGATGGGAGACGGGGCGAGCAGTTCTTC

clone size: .
J gene: TRBJ2-3
V gene: TRBV14
D gene: TRBD1
CDR3 protein: CASSQPKSRTGGVDTQYF
CDR3 DNA: TGTGCCAGCAGCCAACCCAAATCAAGGACAGGGGGCGTCGATACGCAGTATTTT

clone size: .
J gene: TRBJ1-5
V gene: TRBV28
D gene: .
CDR3 protein: CASTGSGQPQHF
CDR3 DNA: TGTGCCAGCACAGGGTCGGGTCAGCCCCAGCATTTT

clone size: few
J gene: TRBJ1-2
V gene: TRBV7-2
D gene: TRBD1
CDR3 protein: CASSLGQGGGYGYTF
CDR3 DNA: TGTGCCAGCAGCTTAGGACAGGGCGGCGGCTATGGCTACACCTTC

clone size: .
J gene: TRBJ1-2
V gene: TRBV5-6
D gene: .
CDR3 protein: CASSLFQGNYGYTF
CDR3 DNA: TGTGCCAGCAGCTTGTTCCAGGGAAACTATGGCTACACCTTC

clone size: once
J gene: TRBJ2-2
V gene: TRBV25-1
D gene: .
CDR3 protein: CASSQSAGNTGELFF
CDR3 DNA: TGTGCCAGCAGCCAATCGGCAGGGAACACCGGGGAGCTGTTTTTT

clone size: once
J gene: TRBJ2-7
V gene: TRBV28
D gene: TRBD1
CDR3 protein: CASSSDRGSYEQYF
CDR3 DNA: TGTGCCAGCAGTTCGGACAGGGGATCCTACGAGCAGTACTTC

clone size: .
J gene: TRBJ2-7
V gene: TRBV5-1
D gene: .
CDR3 protein: CASRRDPVEEQYF
CDR3 DNA: TGCGCCAGCAGAAGGGACCCCGTTGAGGAGCAGTACTTC

clone size: .
J gene: TRBJ2-3
V gene: TRBV6-5
D gene: .
CDR3 protein: CASKGTTDTQYF
CDR3 DNA: TGTGCCAGCAAGGGAACCACAGATACGCAGTATTTT

clone size: once
J gene: TRBJ2-1
V gene: TRBV5-4
D gene: .
CDR3 protein: CASTEGSRASSYNEQFF
CDR3 DNA: TGTGCCAGCACCGAAGGCTCCCGGGCGAGCTCCTACAATGAGCAGTTCTTC